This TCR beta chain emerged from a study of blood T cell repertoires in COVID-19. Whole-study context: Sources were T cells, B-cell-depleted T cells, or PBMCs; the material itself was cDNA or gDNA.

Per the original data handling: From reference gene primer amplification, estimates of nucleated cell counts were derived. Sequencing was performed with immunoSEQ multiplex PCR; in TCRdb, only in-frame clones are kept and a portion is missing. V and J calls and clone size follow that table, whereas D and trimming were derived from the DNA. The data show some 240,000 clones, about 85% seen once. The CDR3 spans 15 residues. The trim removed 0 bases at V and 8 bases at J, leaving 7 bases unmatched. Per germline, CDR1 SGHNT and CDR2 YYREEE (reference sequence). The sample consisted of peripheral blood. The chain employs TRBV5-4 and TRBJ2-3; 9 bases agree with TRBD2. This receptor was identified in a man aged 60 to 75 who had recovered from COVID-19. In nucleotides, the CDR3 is TGTGCCAGCAGCTTGGCTAGCGGGGTAAGGGGTACGCAGTATTTT. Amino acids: CASSLASGVRGTQYF. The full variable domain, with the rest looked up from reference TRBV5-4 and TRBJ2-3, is ETGVTQSPTHLIKTRGQQVTLRCSSQSGHNTVSWYQQALGQGPQFIFQYYREEENGRGNFPPRFSGLQFPNYSSELNVNALELDDSALYLCASSLASGVRGTQYFGPGTRLTVL.